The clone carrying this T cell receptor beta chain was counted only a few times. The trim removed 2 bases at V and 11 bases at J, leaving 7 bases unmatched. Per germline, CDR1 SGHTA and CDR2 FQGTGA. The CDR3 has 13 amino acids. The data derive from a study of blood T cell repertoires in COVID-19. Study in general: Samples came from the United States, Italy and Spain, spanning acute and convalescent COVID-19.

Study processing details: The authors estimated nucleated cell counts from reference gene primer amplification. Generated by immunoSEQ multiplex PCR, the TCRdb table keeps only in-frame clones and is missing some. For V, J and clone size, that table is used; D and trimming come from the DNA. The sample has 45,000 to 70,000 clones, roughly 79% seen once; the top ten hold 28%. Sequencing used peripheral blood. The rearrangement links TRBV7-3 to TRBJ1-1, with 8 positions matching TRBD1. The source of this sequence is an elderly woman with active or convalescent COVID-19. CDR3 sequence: CASSLRETGAAFF. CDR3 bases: TGTGCCAGCAGCTTACGGGAGACAGGGGCGGCTTTCTTT.